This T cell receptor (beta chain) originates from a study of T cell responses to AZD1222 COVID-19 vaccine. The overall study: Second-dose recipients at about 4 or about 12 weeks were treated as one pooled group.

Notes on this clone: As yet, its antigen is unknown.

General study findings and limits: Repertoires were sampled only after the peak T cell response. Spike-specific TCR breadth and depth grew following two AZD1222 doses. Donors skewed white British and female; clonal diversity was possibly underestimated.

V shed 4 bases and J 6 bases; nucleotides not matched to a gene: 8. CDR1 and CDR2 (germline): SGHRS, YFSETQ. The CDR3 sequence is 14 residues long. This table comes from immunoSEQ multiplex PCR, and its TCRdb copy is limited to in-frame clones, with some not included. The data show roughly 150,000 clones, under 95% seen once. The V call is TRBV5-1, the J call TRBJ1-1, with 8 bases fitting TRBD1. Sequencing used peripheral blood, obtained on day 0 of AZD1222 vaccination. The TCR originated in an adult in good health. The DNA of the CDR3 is TGCGCCAGCAGCCCCGGACAGGGTGACGCTGAAGCTTTCTTT. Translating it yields CASSPGQGDAEAFF.